The 2 T cell receptor beta chains listed next were all sequenced from one sample in a study of blood T cell repertoires in COVID-19. The repertoire was sequenced with immunoSEQ multiplex PCR; TCRdb's copy has only in-frame clones and lacks some. The repertoire includes some 110,000 clones, less than 80% of them detected once, and roughly 2.6% sits in the top ten. Sequenced input: peripheral blood. Every receptor here comes from a man between 45 and 60 years old with acute or convalescent COVID-19.

This clone was observed a few times. The genes are TRBV2 and TRBJ2-7, with no clear D. The CDR3 has 13 amino acids. V was shortened by 8 bases and J by 0 bases, with 11 bases between the two germline ends. Germline V gene sequence: CDR1 SNHLY, CDR2 FYNNEI. The CDR3 region is CASVTRPSYEQYF. The CDR3 DNA is TGTGCCAGCGTGACAAGGCCCTCCTACGAGCAGTACTTC.

The rearrangement joins TRBV18 to TRBJ2-7, with 13 bases that match TRBD2. The CDR3 is 17 residues long. V trimming: 3 bases; J trimming: 5 bases; junction bases outside the gene matches: 10. Germline V gene sequence: CDR1 KGHSH, CDR2 LQKENI. The DNA for the CDR3 is TGTGCCAGCTCACCCCGTAGGACTAGCGGGAGAATCGACGAGCAGTACTTC. Translated: CASSPRRTSGRIDEQYF.